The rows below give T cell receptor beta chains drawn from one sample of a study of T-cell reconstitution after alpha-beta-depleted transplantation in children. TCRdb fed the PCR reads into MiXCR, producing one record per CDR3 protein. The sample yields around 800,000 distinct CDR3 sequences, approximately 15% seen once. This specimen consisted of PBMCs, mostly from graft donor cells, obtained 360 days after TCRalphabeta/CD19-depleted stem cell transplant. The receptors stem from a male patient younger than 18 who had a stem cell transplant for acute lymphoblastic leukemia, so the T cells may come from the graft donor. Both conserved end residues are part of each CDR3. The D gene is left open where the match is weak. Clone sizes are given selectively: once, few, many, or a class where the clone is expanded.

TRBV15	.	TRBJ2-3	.	CATSRVRRYFTDTQYF	TGTGCCACCAGCAGAGTCCGACGGTACTTTACAGATACGCAGTATTTT
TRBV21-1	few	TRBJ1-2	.	CASSKDKHRGRGYTF	TGTGCCAGCAGCAAAGATAAGCACCGAGGGCGCGGCTACACCTTC
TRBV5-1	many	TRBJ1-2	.	CASSLNRARSYGYTF	TGCGCCAGCAGCTTAAACAGGGCGCGGAGCTATGGCTACACCTTC
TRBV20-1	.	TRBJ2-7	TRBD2	CSARDLREGPYEQYF	TGCAGTGCTAGAGATCTCCGGGAGGGCCCCTACGAGCAGTACTTC
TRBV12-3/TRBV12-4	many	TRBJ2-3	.	CASTVRRGADTQYF	TGTGCCAGCACCGTAAGGCGGGGAGCAGATACGCAGTATTTT
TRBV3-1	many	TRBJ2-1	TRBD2	CASSPASGSNEQFF	TGTGCCAGCAGCCCGGCTAGCGGGAGCAATGAGCAGTTCTTC
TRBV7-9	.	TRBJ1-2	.	CASSQPFTRINYGYTF	TGTGCCAGCAGCCAGCCCTTTACACGGATTAACTATGGCTACACCTTC
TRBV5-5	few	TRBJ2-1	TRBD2	CASSLPRLAGGNEQFF	TGTGCCAGCAGCCTACCGCGACTAGCGGGAGGGAATGAGCAGTTCTTC
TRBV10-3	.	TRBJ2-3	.	CAISASSDTDTQYF	TGTGCCATCAGTGCGTCTAGCGACACAGATACGCAGTATTTT
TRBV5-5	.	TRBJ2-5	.	CASSLNDETQYF	TGTGCCAGCAGCTTGAATGATGAGACCCAGTACTTC
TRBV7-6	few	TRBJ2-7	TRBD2	CASSPRTGGRFLEQYF	TGTGCCAGCAGCCCCCGGACCGGGGGGAGATTTCTCGAGCAGTACTTC
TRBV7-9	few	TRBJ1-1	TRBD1	CASSGAHRGEAFF	TGTGCCAGCAGCGGGGCTCACAGGGGTGAAGCTTTCTTT
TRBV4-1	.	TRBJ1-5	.	CASSQGSQPQHF	TGCGCCAGCAGCCAAGGGAGTCAGCCCCAGCATTTT
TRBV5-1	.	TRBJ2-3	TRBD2	CASSPGLAGAGTDTQYF	TGCGCCAGCAGCCCGGGACTAGCGGGAGCTGGCACAGATACGCAGTATTTT
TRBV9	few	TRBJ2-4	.	CASSLPGTPIAKNIQYF	TGTGCCAGCAGCCTCCCCGGGACACCGATAGCCAAAAACATTCAGTACTTC
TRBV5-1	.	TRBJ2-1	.	CASSLSQTGYNEQFF	TGCGCCAGCAGCTTGTCGCAGACGGGCTACAATGAGCAGTTCTTC
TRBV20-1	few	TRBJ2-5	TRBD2	CSARGLAGGGTQSF	TGCAGCGCACGCGGACTAGCGGGAGGGGGAACCCAGTCCTTC
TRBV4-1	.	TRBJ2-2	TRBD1	CASSLATGVTGELFF	TGCGCCAGCAGCCTAGCTACAGGGGTCACCGGGGAGCTGTTTTTT
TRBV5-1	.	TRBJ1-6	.	CASSGAYVDSPLHF	TGCGCCAGCAGTGGGGCCTACGTGGATTCACCCCTCCACTTT
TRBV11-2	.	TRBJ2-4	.	CASSYLSGKKNIQYF	TGTGCCAGCAGCTACTTAAGCGGCAAAAAAAACATTCAGTACTTC
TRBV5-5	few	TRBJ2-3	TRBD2	CASRRREVEDTQYF	TGTGCCAGCCGGAGGCGGGAGGTCGAAGATACGCAGTATTTT
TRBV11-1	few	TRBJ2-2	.	CASSTGLPRTGELFF	TGTGCCAGCAGCACGGGACTCCCGAGGACCGGGGAGCTGTTTTTT
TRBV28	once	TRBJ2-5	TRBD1	CATADRDSLLETQYF	TGTGCCACCGCCGACCGGGACAGCCTCCTGGAGACCCAGTACTTC
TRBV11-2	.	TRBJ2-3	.	CASSLGLLASDTQYF	TGTGCCAGCAGCTTGGGCCTCCTAGCGTCAGATACGCAGTATTTT
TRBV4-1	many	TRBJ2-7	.	CASSQGALGTPPPYF	TGCGCCAGCAGCCAAGGGGCCCTCGGAACCCCGCCTCCTTACTTC
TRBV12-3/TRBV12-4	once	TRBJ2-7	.	CASSFIQSGYEHYF	TGTGCCAGCAGTTTTATCCAATCCGGCTACGAGCACTACTTC
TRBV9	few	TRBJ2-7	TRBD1	CASSVGQGPSHEQYF	TGTGCCAGCAGCGTAGGACAGGGCCCCAGCCACGAGCAGTACTTC
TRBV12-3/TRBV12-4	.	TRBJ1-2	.	CASRSTGHGYTF	TGTGCCAGCAGATCGACAGGCCATGGCTACACCTTC
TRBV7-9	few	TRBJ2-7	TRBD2	CASSLGLAGDLREQYF	TGTGCCAGCAGCCTCGGACTAGCGGGAGACCTACGCGAGCAGTACTTC
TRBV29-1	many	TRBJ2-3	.	CSVSIRSGATTDTQYF	TGCAGCGTCTCCATACGTTCGGGGGCGACGACAGATACGCAGTATTTT
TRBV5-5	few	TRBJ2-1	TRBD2	CASSFIGLADDNEQFF	TGTGCCAGCAGCTTCATCGGACTAGCGGACGACAATGAGCAGTTCTTC
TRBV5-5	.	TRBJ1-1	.	CASTWTNTEAFF	TGTGCCAGCACGTGGACAAACACTGAAGCTTTCTTT
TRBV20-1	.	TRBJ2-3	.	CSARGRSDTQYF	TGCAGTGCTAGAGGTCGTTCGGATACGCAGTATTTT
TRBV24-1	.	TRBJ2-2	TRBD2	CATSDPPGTSGYGELFF	TGTGCCACCAGTGACCCCCCGGGGACTAGCGGGTACGGGGAGCTGTTTTTT
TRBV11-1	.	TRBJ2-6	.	CASSLVVNPGLQANVLTF	TGTGCCAGCAGCTTAGTGGTCAACCCGGGACTCCAGGCCAACGTCCTGACTTTC
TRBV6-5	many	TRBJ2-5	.	CASSLWGRAQETQYF	TGTGCCAGCAGTTTGTGGGGCAGGGCTCAAGAGACCCAGTACTTC
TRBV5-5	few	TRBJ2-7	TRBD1	CASSQPYRGRYEQYF	TGTGCCAGCAGTCAACCCTACAGGGGGCGGTACGAGCAGTACTTC
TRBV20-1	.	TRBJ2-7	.	CSARWGVYEQYF	TGCAGTGCTAGATGGGGTGTCTACGAGCAGTACTTC
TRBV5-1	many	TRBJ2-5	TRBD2	CASSEGGGRKETQYF	TGCGCCAGCAGCGAGGGCGGCGGGAGGAAAGAGACCCAGTACTTC
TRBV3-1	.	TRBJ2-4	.	CASSPGNGRAGNIQYF	TGTGCCAGCAGCCCTGGTAACGGCAGGGCGGGAAACATTCAGTACTTC
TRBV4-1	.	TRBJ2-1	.	CASSLLGLPTTSSYNEQFF	TGCGCCAGCAGCCTCCTCGGACTGCCAACAACTAGCTCCTACAATGAGCAGTTCTTC
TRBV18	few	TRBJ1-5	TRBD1	CASTLSGTGSRSNQPQHF	TGTGCCAGTACCCTGTCCGGGACAGGGAGTAGAAGCAATCAGCCCCAGCATTTT
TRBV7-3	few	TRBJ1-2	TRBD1	CASSLRGGQEENGYTF	TGTGCCAGCAGCTTACGTGGCGGACAGGAGGAGAATGGCTACACCTTC
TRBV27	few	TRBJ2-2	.	CASKKTWGDTGELFF	TGTGCCAGCAAAAAGACTTGGGGGGACACCGGGGAGCTGTTTTTT